This T cell receptor beta chain was sequenced during a study of cytomegalovirus exposure and HLA in healthy donors. Whole-study context: Earlier results showed 117 million unique TCR beta sequences derived from some 190 million T cells. Study results and limitations: In a later analysis, DRB1 alleles had the most associated TCRs; HLA-C alleles the fewest.

Primers included in the PCR were 60 Vbeta and 13 Jbeta primers. Clones were read by immunoSEQ multiplex PCR, and TCRdb kept only the in-frame ones, dropping some. The top ten clones hold around 22% of a sample with 80,000 to 100,000 clones, under 80% of them seen once. Germline CDR1 is SGHVS and CDR2 is FQNEAQ. V was shortened by 1 base and J by 6 bases, with 22 bases between the two germline ends. The CDR3 totals 18 residues. For this clone: Its matching antigen is unknown.

The sequenced material came from PBMCs. This chain joins TRBV7-8 and TRBJ2-1; D ambiguous. The receptor was derived from a man aged 30-40 years in good health and CMV-seropositive. The CDR3 loop reads CASSLGPRDIRLVNEQFF. CDR3 DNA sequence: TGTGCCAGCAGCTTAGGGCCGCGAGACATAAGGTTGGTCAATGAGCAGTTCTTC.